Sequencing of this TCR beta chain was carried out in a study of T-cell reconstitution after alpha-beta-depleted transplantation in children. Construction of the TCRbeta library involved unique molecular identifiers. TCRdb re-analysed the PCR reads in MiXCR, keeping a single row per CDR3 protein. The table lists roughly 300,000 distinct CDR3 sequences, nearly 10% of them singletons. This clonotype was recorded at least ten times. The ends were cut back, 1 base at V and 7 bases at J, with 9 bases in the middle. Germline CDR1 is SGHKS and CDR2 is YYEKEE (reference sequence). CDR3 length equals 13 residues.

The source was PBMCs from the stem cell graft donor, collected from the stem cell graft. The chain employs TRBV5-5 and TRBJ2-1; no definite D call. This TCR came from a human donor who donated a stem cell graft to a child with SCID. In DNA form, the CDR3 reads TGTGCCAGCAGCTTGAATCTGGGTAATGAGCAGTTCTTC. Encoded protein: CASSLNLGNEQFF.